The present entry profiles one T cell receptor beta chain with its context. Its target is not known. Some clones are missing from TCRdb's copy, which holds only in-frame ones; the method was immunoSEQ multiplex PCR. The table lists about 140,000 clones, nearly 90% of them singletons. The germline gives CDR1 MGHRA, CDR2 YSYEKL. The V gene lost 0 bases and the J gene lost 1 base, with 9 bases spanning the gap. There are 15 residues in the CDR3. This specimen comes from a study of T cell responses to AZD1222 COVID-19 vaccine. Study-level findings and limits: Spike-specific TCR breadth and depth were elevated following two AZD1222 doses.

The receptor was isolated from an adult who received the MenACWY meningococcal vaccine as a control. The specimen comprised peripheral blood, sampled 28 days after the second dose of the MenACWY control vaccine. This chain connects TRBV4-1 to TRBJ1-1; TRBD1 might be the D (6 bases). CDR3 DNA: TGCGCCAGCAGCCAAGATTGGACAGCGAACACTGAAGCTTTCTTT. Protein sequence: CASSQDWTANTEAFF.